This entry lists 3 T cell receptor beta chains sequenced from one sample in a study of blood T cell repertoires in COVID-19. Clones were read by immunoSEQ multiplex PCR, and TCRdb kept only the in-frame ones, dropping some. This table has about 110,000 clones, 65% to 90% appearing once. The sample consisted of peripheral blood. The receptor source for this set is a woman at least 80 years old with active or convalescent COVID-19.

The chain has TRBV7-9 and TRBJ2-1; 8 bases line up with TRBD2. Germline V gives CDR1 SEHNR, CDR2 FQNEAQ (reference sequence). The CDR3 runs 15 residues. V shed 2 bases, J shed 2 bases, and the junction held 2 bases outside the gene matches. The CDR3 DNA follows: TGTGCCAGCAGCTTAAGCGGGAGCCCCTACAATGAGCAGTTCTTC. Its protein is CASSLSGSPYNEQFF.

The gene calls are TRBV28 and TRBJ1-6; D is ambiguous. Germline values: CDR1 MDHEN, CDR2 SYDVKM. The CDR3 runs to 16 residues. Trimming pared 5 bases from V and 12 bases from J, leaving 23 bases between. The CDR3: CASSPLPRGSREPLHF. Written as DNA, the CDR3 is TGTGCCAGCAGTCCCCTCCCGCGGGGTTCGCGGGAACCCCTCCACTTT.

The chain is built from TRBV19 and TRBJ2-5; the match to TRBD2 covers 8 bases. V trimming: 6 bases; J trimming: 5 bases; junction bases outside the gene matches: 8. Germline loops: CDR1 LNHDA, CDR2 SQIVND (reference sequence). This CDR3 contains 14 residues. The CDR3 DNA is TGTGCCAGTAGGGTCCCTGGACTAGCCGAGACCCAGTACTTC. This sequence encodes CASRVPGLAETQYF.